The 30 T cell receptor beta chains below come from one sample, sequenced in a study of cytomegalovirus exposure and HLA in healthy donors. The PCR was carried out with 60 Vbeta primers and 13 Jbeta primers. Only in-frame clones appear in the TCRdb table, and some are missing; sequencing was by immunoSEQ multiplex PCR. The sample holds roughly 120,000 clones, about 69% seen once. Material for sequencing was PBMCs. The receptors were gathered from a woman between 18 and 30 years old in good health and CMV-seronegative.

The gene calls are TRBV5-4 and TRBJ1-2, with 8 bases matching TRBD1. CDR1 and CDR2 from the germline V gene are SGHNT and YYREEE (reference sequence). The CDR3 is 15 residues long. V dropped 4 bases and J dropped 8; count of bases not matched to a gene: 13. The CDR3 DNA reads as TGTGCCAGCAGCCCCCCGGACAGGGATGGCCGAGGCTACACCTTC. It specifies CASSPPDRDGRGYTF.

The chain joins TRBV5-1 to TRBJ2-1; 11 bases align to TRBD1. The V gene end was trimmed by 5 bases and the J gene end by 4 bases; junction bases not matched to a gene: 8. CDR3 size: 16 residues. The germline gives CDR1 SGHRS, CDR2 YFSETQ. The CDR3 region is CASRLPGQGAYNEQFF. As DNA, the CDR3 is TGCGCCAGCAGACTTCCCGGACAGGGGGCGTACAATGAGCAGTTCTTC.

The rearrangement links TRBV5-1 to TRBJ2-1, with TRBD2 matching over 8 bases. This CDR3 contains 15 residues. V shed 5 bases, J shed 4 bases, and the junction held 8 bases outside the gene matches. CDR1 is SGHRS, CDR2 YFSETQ, per germline. The CDR3 is CASRAGGMNYNEQFF. The CDR3 nucleotides are TGCGCCAGCAGGGCGGGGGGAATGAATTACAATGAGCAGTTCTTC.

The chain uses TRBV2 and TRBJ1-5, with TRBD1 as a possible D gene (5 bases). The CDR3 is 17 residues long. Germline loops: CDR1 SNHLY, CDR2 FYNNEI. V lost 4 bases and J lost 1, with 17 bases in between. In DNA, the CDR3 is TGTGCCAGCAGTGTAAATCCCTATGACAGCAGCAATCAGCCCCAGCATTTT. This sequence encodes CASSVNPYDSSNQPQHF.

The chain is built from TRBV27 and TRBJ2-7; TRBD1 matches 11 bases. This CDR3 is built from 15 residues. The germline gives CDR1 MNHEY, CDR2 SMNVEV (reference sequence). Trimming at V came to 6 bases and at J to 0 bases, leaving 4 bases not matched to a gene. For the CDR3, the DNA is TGTGCCAGCAGACGGGACAGGGGGTACTCCTACGAGCAGTACTTC. It yields the protein CASRRDRGYSYEQYF.

This chain links TRBV18 with TRBJ2-2; D gene unclear. Trimming took 8 bases from V and 6 from J, leaving 13 bases between them. The CDR3 loop spans 13 amino acids. Germline V CDR1 and CDR2: KGHSH, LQKENI. The CDR3 DNA reads TGTGCCAGCCACTCACCAAGTCCCGGGGAGCTGTTTTTT. This translates into CASHSPSPGELFF.

This clone was found once. This chain links TRBV5-6 with TRBJ1-2; TRBD1 matches 11 bases. Germline CDR1 SGHDT, CDR2 YYEEEE. Germline trimming cut 4 bases from V and 5 bases from J; bases unmatched to any gene: 4. The CDR3 is 14 residues long. CDR3 DNA sequence: TGTGCCAGCAGCGGCGGACAGGGGGCTTATGGCTACACCTTC. Translation: CASSGGQGAYGYTF.

J is TRBJ2-1 and V is TRBV15; TRBD1 is a possible D gene (5 bases). Deletions cut 1 base from V and 6 bases from J, with 7 bases between. The CDR3 length is 13 residues. Germline lookup yields CDR1 LNHNV and CDR2 YYDKDF (reference sequence). This CDR3 reads CATSRVDINEQFF. The CDR3 DNA reads TGTGCCACCAGCAGAGTGGACATCAATGAGCAGTTCTTC.

The CDR3 bases are TGTGCCAGCAGCTCTCGACAGGGACATTACTCTGGAAACACCATATATTTT. Its translation: CASSSRQGHYSGNTIYF. This chain uses TRBV5-6 with TRBJ1-3, with TRBD1 matching 7 bases. Germline values: CDR1 SGHDT, CDR2 YYEEEE. The CDR3 is 17 residues long. With 3 bases clipped from V and 0 bases from J, the junction kept 9 bases outside the gene matches.

The chain combines TRBV5-1 with TRBJ2-6; D assignment may be TRBD1 or TRBD2 (5 bases each). Looked up from germline, CDR1 is SGHRS and CDR2 is YFSETQ. The V end was cut by 4 bases, the J end by 3 bases, with 17 bases between. This CDR3 has 17 amino acids. In nucleotides, the CDR3 is TGCGCCAGCAGCCTGGGACCGTTCCAGGGTGGGGCCAACGTCCTGACTTTC. Translating gives CASSLGPFQGGANVLTF.

The V call is TRBV20-1, the J call TRBJ2-5; TRBD1 is a possible D gene (6 bases). The CDR3 is 11 amino acids. V was trimmed by 3 bases and J by 9 bases, leaving 11 bases between them. Per germline, CDR1 DFQATT and CDR2 SNEGSKA (reference sequence). The CDR3 nucleotides are TGCAGTGCTAGTCAGTACAGGGCCCAGTACTTC. It specifies CSASQYRAQYF.

The gene calls are TRBV6-1 and TRBJ1-1; the match to TRBD1 covers 7 bases. This CDR3 spans 11 amino acids. Germline lookup yields CDR1 MNHNS and CDR2 SASEGT. Trimming cost V 8 bases and J 4 bases; bases outside gene matches: 1. The CDR3 here is CASDRATEAFF. CDR3 coding DNA: TGTGCCAGCGACAGGGCCACTGAAGCTTTCTTT.

The chain carries TRBV28 and TRBJ1-2; 10 bases line up with TRBD1. Trimming removed 5 bases from V and 4 bases from J; junction bases left unmatched: 4. This CDR3 spans 14 amino acids. CDR1 and CDR2 (germline): MDHEN, SYDVKM. The CDR3: CASSRTGGTYGYTF. CDR3 DNA: TGTGCCAGCAGTAGGACAGGGGGTACCTATGGCTACACCTTC.

The chain carries TRBV19 and TRBJ1-1; D not certain. The ends were cut back, 3 bases at V and 0 bases at J, with 11 bases in the middle. Looked up from germline, CDR1 is LNHDA and CDR2 is SQIVND (reference sequence). CDR3 length equals 15 residues. The DNA for the CDR3 is TGTGCCAGTAGTATTCCAGGATCGATGAACACTGAAGCTTTCTTT. This translates into CASSIPGSMNTEAFF.

The J gene is TRBJ2-3, the V gene TRBV29-1; D uncertain. Looked up from germline, CDR1 is SQVTM and CDR2 is ANQGSEA. V lost 3 bases, J lost 5 bases, and 6 bases lay in between. This CDR3 contains 11 residues. CDR3 amino acids: CSVEPVDTQYF. The CDR3 nucleotides read TGCAGCGTTGAGCCGGTAGATACGCAGTATTTT.

The chain has TRBV6-6 and TRBJ1-1; D is uncertain. In germline, CDR1 is MNHNY, CDR2 SVGAGI (reference sequence). Trimming cost V 0 bases and J 6 bases, with 14 bases left between them. The CDR3 extends over 15 amino acids. CDR3 protein: CASSYSATTGAEAFF. CDR3 sequence (DNA): TGTGCCAGCAGTTACTCCGCGACGACCGGGGCTGAAGCTTTCTTT.

The chain is built from TRBV4-1 and TRBJ1-5, with D tentatively TRBD1 (6 bases). The CDR3 has 18 residues. The V end lost 1 base, the J end lost 4 bases, and 20 bases lay between the germline ends. Germline CDR1 MGHRA, CDR2 YSYEKL. The CDR3 here is CASSQGQQGWISNQPQHF. CDR3 sequence (DNA): TGCGCCAGCAGCCAAGGGCAACAGGGCTGGATTAGTAATCAGCCCCAGCATTTT.

CDR3 bases: TGTGCCAGCAGCCCAACGGACAGCCGAGTCCACGAGCAGTACTTC. This encodes CASSPTDSRVHEQYF. The V call is TRBV11-2, the J call TRBJ2-7, with D possibly matching TRBD1 (6 bases). The CDR3 extends over 15 amino acids. The V end was cut by 5 bases, the J end by 5 bases, with 19 bases between. CDR1 is SGHAT and CDR2 is FQNNGV in the germline V gene.

This clone was seen more than once but under ten times. This chain connects TRBV4-2 to TRBJ1-2; 9 positions match TRBD1. CDR3 length: 15 residues. Germline V lookup: CDR1 LGHNA, CDR2 YNFKEQ. Trimming at V came to 0 bases and at J to 4 bases, leaving 3 bases not matched to a gene. CDR3: CASSQEGTGRYGYTF. In DNA, the CDR3 is TGTGCCAGCAGCCAAGAAGGGACAGGGCGCTATGGCTACACCTTC.

CDR3 in amino acids: CASSEAGQGGGQPQHF. The CDR3 bases are TGTGCCAGCAGTGAAGCAGGGCAGGGAGGGGGTCAGCCCCAGCATTTT. The chain joins TRBV2 to TRBJ1-5; tentatively, D is TRBD1 (6 bases). V lost 0 bases and J lost 6, with 15 bases in between. CDR3 length: 16 residues. The germline gives CDR1 SNHLY, CDR2 FYNNEI.

The rearrangement links TRBV4-2 to TRBJ1-6, with a possible D match to TRBD1 (6 bases). Germline values: CDR1 LGHNA, CDR2 YNFKEQ. This CDR3 has 17 residues. V was shortened by 2 bases and J by 6 bases, with 17 bases between the two germline ends. The CDR3 spells CASSQRGEGTINSPLHF. CDR3 coding DNA: TGTGCCAGCAGCCAAAGGGGGGAGGGGACTATTAATTCACCCCTCCACTTT.

The V and J genes are TRBV9 and TRBJ1-1, with 8 bases fitting TRBD1. V was clipped by 3 bases and J by 7 bases; unmatched bases: 5. Germline V gene data show CDR1 as SGDLS and CDR2 as YYNGEE. The CDR3 loop spans 13 amino acids. The CDR3 loop reads CASSATGDLEAFF. The DNA for the CDR3 is TGTGCCAGCAGCGCGACAGGGGACCTTGAAGCTTTCTTT. The full variable domain, its missing parts supplied by reference TRBV9 and TRBJ1-1, is DSGVTQTPKHLITATGQRVTLRCSPRSGDLSVYWYQQSLDQGLQFLIQYYNGEERAKGNILERFSAQQFPDLHSELNLSSLELGDSALYFCASSATGDLEAFFGQGTRLTVV.

The chain uses TRBV6-6 and TRBJ2-7; 9 bases fit TRBD1. Germline V CDR1 and CDR2: MNHNY, SVGAGI (reference sequence). J gave up 3 bases and V 5 bases, and 11 bases lay outside the gene matches. The CDR3 has 16 amino acids. CDR3 in DNA: TGTGCCAGCAGTAGACGACCGGGACAGGGCGGCTACGAGCAGTACTTC. Its protein is CASSRRPGQGGYEQYF.

V usage is TRBV10-3 and J usage is TRBJ2-7; D is unresolved. Germline V gene lookup returns CDR1 ENHRY and CDR2 SYGVKD. The CDR3 totals 12 residues. V was shortened by 10 bases and J by 2 bases, with 12 bases between the two germline ends. The CDR3 sequence: CATQNGPYEQYF. The CDR3 nucleotides read TGTGCCACCCAAAATGGCCCCTACGAGCAGTACTTC.

The chain is built from TRBV5-1 and TRBJ2-1; D may be TRBD2 (6 bases). V lost 5 bases and J lost 0, with 15 bases in between. The CDR3 has 16 amino acids. In germline, CDR1 is SGHRS, CDR2 YFSETQ. CDR3 residues: CASSFSGLSSYNEQFF. DNA of the CDR3: TGCGCCAGCAGTTTTAGCGGACTCAGCTCCTACAATGAGCAGTTCTTC.

The V gene is TRBV6-5, the J gene TRBJ1-5, with D tentatively TRBD1 (6 bases). The CDR3 totals 16 residues. The V gene's germline CDR1 is MNHEY and CDR2 SVGAGI. The V end was cut by 4 bases, the J end by 1 base, with 14 bases between. CDR3 in DNA: TGTGCCAGCAGTTCCACCGGACAGCCAAGCAATCAGCCCCAGCATTTT. Its protein is CASSSTGQPSNQPQHF.

The chain combines TRBV11-1 with TRBJ1-2; no clear D. The CDR3 runs to 14 residues. Germline V gene data show CDR1 as SGHAT and CDR2 as FQDESV (reference sequence). Trimming took off 5 bases at V and 1 base at J, with 11 bases between the two ends. CDR3 DNA: TGTGCCAGCAGCCCTTTCGGGGATAACTATGGCTACACCTTC. Residues: CASSPFGDNYGYTF.

This clone occurred once. The rearrangement uses TRBV4-1 and TRBJ1-5; no reliable D call. V was clipped by 0 bases and J by 5 bases, with 5 bases between them. This CDR3 has 13 residues. The germline V gene encodes CDR1 MGHRA and CDR2 YSYEKL. Here the CDR3 reads CASSQDPDQPQHF. In nucleotides, the CDR3 is TGCGCCAGCAGCCAAGATCCTGATCAGCCCCAGCATTTT.

The chain carries TRBV15 and TRBJ2-7, with no clear D. The CDR3 is 12 amino acids. Trimming removed 2 bases at V and 6 bases at J, with 8 bases between. Germline V CDR1 and CDR2: LNHNV, YYDKDF (reference sequence). CDR3 sequence reads: CATSRTGSEQYF. The CDR3 DNA reads as TGTGCCACCAGCAGAACCGGTTCCGAGCAGTACTTC.

V gene TRBV28 combines with J gene TRBJ2-7, with D perhaps TRBD2 (7 bases). Trimming cost V 3 bases and J 4 bases, with 25 bases left between them. The CDR3 totals 18 residues. Germline V CDR1 and CDR2: MDHEN, SYDVKM. In DNA, the CDR3 is TGTGCCAGCAGTTTCACCCCGGGGGGCGGGACTCGAGGATACGAGCAGTACTTC. Its protein is CASSFTPGGGTRGYEQYF.